This T cell receptor beta chain came from a study of OX40 agonist ivuxolimab in advanced cancers. Looking at the study overall: Participants averaged approximately 60 years of age (range 23 to 79) and were under 90% male. Three dose-escalation patients had partial responses: one with hepatocellular carcinoma and two with cutaneous melanoma.

The CDR3 is made up of 14 amino acids. Germline V gene lookup returns CDR1 MNHEY and CDR2 SMNVEV (reference sequence). Trimming left V 5 bases short and J 3 bases short, with 14 bases between. Study results and limitations: Clonal expansion from baseline to week 6 occurred in both CD4+ and CD8+ T cells.

Profiling relied on immunoSEQ multiplex PCR, and the TCRdb table lists in-frame clones only, not all of them. This sample has approximately 24,000 clones, with about 76% found just once. As for this clone: No antigen is known for it.

Sequencing used CD4+ or CD8+ T cells sorted from blood, obtained in a trial of the OX40 agonist ivuxolimab. V usage is TRBV27 and J usage is TRBJ2-7; possible D gene TRBD2, 5 bases. The receptor was derived from an adult with an advanced solid tumor such as melanoma, head and neck, liver or kidney cancer. CDR3 loop: CASSNRGEGYEQYF. The DNA for the CDR3 is TGTGCCAGCAGTAACCGGGGAGAAGGCTACGAGCAGTACTTC.